This is a list of T cell receptor beta chains from one sample in a study of shared clonotypes between healthy human individuals. Clones were read by immunoSEQ multiplex PCR, and TCRdb kept only the in-frame ones, dropping some. The sample holds roughly 410,000 clones, around 96% seen once. The sequencing sample was made of memory CD8+ T cells sorted from blood. These TCRs come from a man aged 25 to 45 in good health. Both conserved end residues are part of each CDR3. A D gene is named only where the DNA matches it firmly. Clone size is shown for a subset of rows, as once, few, many or a class of expanded clone.

CDR3: CASSLAGGPGELFF; DNA: TGCGCCAGCAGCTTAGCGGGAGGGCCCGGGGAGCTGTTTTTT; V: TRBV5-1; D: TRBD2; size: NA; J: TRBJ2-2
CDR3: CASSPRLANYGYTF; DNA: TGTGCCAGCAGCCCCAGACTAGCTAACTATGGCTACACCTTC; V: TRBV28; D: NA; size: NA; J: TRBJ1-2
CDR3: CSATHNYGYTF; DNA: TGCAGTGCTACTCACAACTATGGCTACACCTTC; V: TRBV20-1; D: NA; size: NA; J: TRBJ1-2
CDR3: CASSMAGEQFF; DNA: TGTGCCAGTAGTATGGCGGGAGAGCAGTTCTTC; V: TRBV19; D: NA; size: NA; J: TRBJ2-1
CDR3: CASSPTWGLSHNEQFF; DNA: TGTGCCAGCAGCCCAACTTGGGGACTATCCCACAATGAGCAGTTCTTC; V: TRBV11-2; D: TRBD2; size: NA; J: TRBJ2-1
CDR3: CASSPGHLSGANVLTF; DNA: TGTGCCAGCAGTCCGGGACACCTCTCTGGGGCCAACGTCCTGACTTTC; V: TRBV27; D: NA; size: once; J: TRBJ2-6
CDR3: CARSPGLRPLSGANVLTF; DNA: TGTGCCAGAAGCCCGGGACTCCGCCCGCTCTCTGGGGCCAACGTCCTGACTTTC; V: TRBV5-3; D: NA; size: NA; J: TRBJ2-6
CDR3: CAFRDRVDEQYF; DNA: TGTGCCTTCCGGGACAGGGTGGACGAGCAGTACTTC; V: TRBV27; D: TRBD1; size: NA; J: TRBJ2-7
CDR3: CASSQGGSTGELFF; DNA: TGTGCCAGCAGCCAAGGGGGGAGCACCGGGGAGCTGTTTTTT; V: TRBV4-2; D: NA; size: NA; J: TRBJ2-2
CDR3: CASSRFTDTQYF; DNA: TGTGCCAGCAGCCGATTCACAGATACGCAGTATTTT; V: TRBV9; D: NA; size: NA; J: TRBJ2-3
CDR3: CASNSRSAGVPYEQYF; DNA: TGTGCCAGCAATTCCCGAAGTGCGGGGGTCCCATACGAGCAGTACTTC; V: TRBV28; D: TRBD2; size: NA; J: TRBJ2-7
CDR3: CSVTAGAGYTF; DNA: TGCAGCGTCACCGCCGGGGCTGGCTACACCTTC; V: TRBV29-1; D: NA; size: NA; J: TRBJ1-2
CDR3: CASNRLAGSYEQYF; DNA: TGTGCCAGCAACAGACTAGCGGGCTCCTACGAGCAGTACTTC; V: TRBV2; D: TRBD2; size: NA; J: TRBJ2-7
CDR3: CASSLPRDKGPHEQYF; DNA: TGTGCCAGCAGCTTGCCCCGGGACAAGGGGCCCCACGAGCAGTACTTC; V: TRBV5-5; D: NA; size: NA; J: TRBJ2-7
CDR3: CASSYDRTNYGYTF; DNA: TGTGCCAGCAGTTACGACAGGACTAACTATGGCTACACCTTC; V: TRBV6-5; D: NA; size: NA; J: TRBJ1-2
CDR3: CASSPASGNTIYF; DNA: TGTGCCAGCAGTCCCGCTTCTGGAAACACCATATATTTT; V: TRBV28; D: NA; size: NA; J: TRBJ1-3
CDR3: CASSPSGLAGYEQYF; DNA: TGTGCCAGTAGTCCGTCGGGACTAGCGGGCTACGAGCAGTACTTC; V: TRBV19; D: TRBD2; size: NA; J: TRBJ2-7
CDR3: CASSPRTPTYEQYF; DNA: TGTGCCAGCAGTCCAAGGACACCTACCTACGAGCAGTACTTC; V: TRBV28; D: NA; size: NA; J: TRBJ2-7
CDR3: CATSRDPRQGPHGYTF; DNA: TGTGCCACCAGCAGAGATCCCAGACAGGGACCCCATGGCTACACCTTC; V: TRBV15; D: TRBD1; size: NA; J: TRBJ1-2
CDR3: CASSLPGVTQYF; DNA: TGTGCCAGCAGCCTGCCAGGGGTGACCCAGTACTTC; V: TRBV5-4; D: NA; size: NA; J: TRBJ2-5
CDR3: CASSARRETQYF; DNA: TGTGCCAGCAGCGCCCGACGAGAGACCCAGTACTTC; V: TRBV11-2; D: NA; size: NA; J: TRBJ2-5
CDR3: CASSIKGGGRRETQYF; DNA: TGTGCCAGTAGTATAAAGGGCGGAGGACGGAGGGAGACCCAGTACTTC; V: TRBV19; D: NA; size: NA; J: TRBJ2-5
CDR3: CASSLLAFVNEQYF; DNA: TGTGCCAGCAGCCTCCTAGCATTCGTCAACGAGCAGTACTTC; V: TRBV5-6; D: NA; size: NA; J: TRBJ2-7
CDR3: CASSQDGVLISVDEQYF; DNA: TGTGCCAGCAGCCAAGATGGAGTCCTCATTTCGGTGGACGAGCAGTACTTC; V: TRBV4-2; D: NA; size: NA; J: TRBJ2-7
CDR3: CASSEGTSGRPQETQYF; DNA: TGTGCCAGCAGTGAAGGGACTAGCGGGAGACCTCAAGAGACCCAGTACTTC; V: TRBV6-1; D: TRBD2; size: NA; J: TRBJ2-5
CDR3: CASSLWGSSTDTQYF; DNA: TGCGCCAGCAGCTTGTGGGGGTCCAGCACAGATACGCAGTATTTT; V: TRBV5-1; D: NA; size: NA; J: TRBJ2-3
CDR3: CASSQDPSRLAGGPRLNEQFF; DNA: TGCGCCAGCAGCCAAGATCCTTCGAGACTAGCGGGAGGGCCAAGATTGAATGAGCAGTTCTTC; V: TRBV4-1; D: TRBD2; size: NA; J: TRBJ2-1
CDR3: CASTLDTNYGYTF; DNA: TGTGCCAGCACATTAGACACCAACTATGGCTACACCTTC; V: TRBV11-2; D: NA; size: NA; J: TRBJ1-2
CDR3: CASSPGGDSYEQYF; DNA: TGTGCCAGCTCACCGGGGGGGGACTCCTACGAGCAGTACTTC; V: TRBV18; D: TRBD2; size: NA; J: TRBJ2-7
CDR3: CAIKGTGVDEQYF; DNA: TGTGCCATCAAAGGGACAGGGGTGGACGAGCAGTACTTC; V: TRBV10-3; D: TRBD1; size: NA; J: TRBJ2-7
CDR3: CASRGTRHQPQHF; DNA: TGTGCCAGCAGGGGGACACGGCATCAGCCCCAGCATTTT; V: TRBV28; D: NA; size: NA; J: TRBJ1-5
CDR3: CASSPWTGATNEKLFF; DNA: TGTGCCAGCTCACCGTGGACAGGCGCAACTAATGAAAAACTGTTTTTT; V: TRBV18; D: TRBD1; size: NA; J: TRBJ1-4
CDR3: CASSARQGYEQYF; DNA: TGTGCCAGCAGCGCCCGACAGGGCTACGAGCAGTACTTC; V: TRBV11-2; D: TRBD1; size: NA; J: TRBJ2-7
CDR3: CASSLEAGGQGPNGYTF; DNA: TGTGCCAGCAGCTTAGAAGCTGGGGGACAGGGGCCTAACGGCTACACCTTC; V: TRBV7-6; D: TRBD1; size: NA; J: TRBJ1-2
CDR3: CASRQTTSWGYNEQFF; DNA: TGTGCCAGCAGACAAACTACTAGCTGGGGCTACAATGAGCAGTTCTTC; V: TRBV27; D: NA; size: once; J: TRBJ2-1
CDR3: CASRTGRDSYNEQFF; DNA: TGTGCCAGTAGGACAGGGCGGGACTCCTACAATGAGCAGTTCTTC; V: TRBV19; D: NA; size: NA; J: TRBJ2-1
CDR3: CASSPPPHGGNYNEQFF; DNA: TGTGCCAGCAGCCCTCCCCCCCACGGGGGTAACTACAATGAGCAGTTCTTC; V: TRBV9; D: NA; size: once; J: TRBJ2-1
CDR3: CASSLVSSSFRLREPQYF; DNA: TGTGCCAGCAGCTTAGTATCCAGCTCATTCCGTCTTAGGGAGCCCCAGTACTTC; V: TRBV7-9; D: NA; size: NA; J: TRBJ2-5
CDR3: CAISVGADTQYF; DNA: TGTGCCATCAGTGTGGGAGCAGATACGCAGTATTTT; V: TRBV10-3; D: NA; size: NA; J: TRBJ2-3
CDR3: CASSSATGRTYQPQHF; DNA: TGCGCCAGCAGCTCGGCGACAGGGAGGACCTATCAGCCCCAGCATTTT; V: TRBV5-1; D: TRBD1; size: NA; J: TRBJ1-5
CDR3: CASSLVQGAGTGANVLTF; DNA: TGTGCCAGCAGTTTGGTACAGGGGGCTGGGACTGGGGCCAACGTCCTGACTTTC; V: TRBV28; D: TRBD1; size: NA; J: TRBJ2-6
CDR3: CASSTETSGSVEQYF; DNA: TGTGCCAGCAGCACCGAGACTAGCGGGAGTGTCGAGCAGTACTTC; V: TRBV13; D: TRBD2; size: NA; J: TRBJ2-7
CDR3: CASSSSSRGATYEQYF; DNA: TGTGCCAGCAGTTCGTCCTCAAGGGGGGCCACCTACGAGCAGTACTTC; V: TRBV27; D: NA; size: NA; J: TRBJ2-7
CDR3: CASSDRGEKLFF; DNA: TGTGCCAGCAGTGACAGGGGTGAAAAACTGTTTTTT; V: TRBV2; D: NA; size: NA; J: TRBJ1-4
CDR3: CASSSIRRNEQFF; DNA: TGTGCCAGCAGTTCTATCCGGCGGAATGAGCAGTTCTTC; V: TRBV6-5; D: NA; size: NA; J: TRBJ2-1
CDR3: CASSLAGSYEQYF; DNA: TGTGCCAGCAGCTTAGCCGGATCCTACGAGCAGTACTTC; V: TRBV11-2; D: NA; size: NA; J: TRBJ2-7
CDR3: CASSFGQGGTEAFF; DNA: TGCGCCAGCAGCTTTGGACAGGGAGGCACTGAAGCTTTCTTT; V: TRBV5-1; D: TRBD1; size: NA; J: TRBJ1-1
CDR3: CASSVDVGDTQYF; DNA: TGTGCCAGCAGCGTAGATGTGGGAGATACGCAGTATTTT; V: TRBV9; D: NA; size: NA; J: TRBJ2-3
CDR3: CASSFSGEPQHF; DNA: TGTGCCAGCAGTTTCTCTGGGGAGCCCCAGCATTTT; V: TRBV27; D: NA; size: NA; J: TRBJ1-5
CDR3: CASEPGQGGAGANVLTF; DNA: TGTGCCAGTGAGCCGGGACAGGGTGGCGCTGGGGCCAACGTCCTGACTTTC; V: TRBV19; D: TRBD1; size: NA; J: TRBJ2-6
CDR3: CSVEGNRGSGNTIYF; DNA: TGCAGCGTTGAAGGTAACAGGGGCTCTGGAAACACCATATATTTT; V: TRBV29-1; D: TRBD1; size: NA; J: TRBJ1-3
CDR3: CASRPTSSYNEQFF; DNA: TGTGCCAGCAGGCCAACGAGCTCCTACAATGAGCAGTTCTTC; V: TRBV2; D: NA; size: NA; J: TRBJ2-1
CDR3: CSVKGANEKLFF; DNA: TGCAGCGTTAAGGGGGCTAATGAAAAACTGTTTTTT; V: TRBV29-1; D: NA; size: once; J: TRBJ1-4
CDR3: CASSLGTGGSGANVLTF; DNA: TGCGCCAGCAGCTTGGGGACAGGGGGATCTGGGGCCAACGTCCTGACTTTC; V: TRBV5-1; D: TRBD1; size: few; J: TRBJ2-6
CDR3: CASGSGRPIDTQYF; DNA: TGTGCCAGCGGGAGCGGGAGGCCGATAGATACGCAGTATTTT; V: TRBV2; D: TRBD2; size: NA; J: TRBJ2-3
CDR3: CASSHSQGFQETQYF; DNA: TGTGCCAGCTCACATAGCCAGGGGTTCCAAGAGACCCAGTACTTC; V: TRBV18; D: NA; size: NA; J: TRBJ2-5
CDR3: CASSKVTDEQYF; DNA: TGTGCCAGCAGCAAAGTAACCGACGAGCAGTACTTC; V: TRBV21-1; D: NA; size: once; J: TRBJ2-7
CDR3: CASSAGQAADTQYF; DNA: TGTGCCAGCAGTGCCGGACAGGCGGCAGATACGCAGTATTTT; V: TRBV25-1; D: TRBD1; size: NA; J: TRBJ2-3
CDR3: CASTGARHNEQFF; DNA: TGTGCCAGCACAGGGGCCAGGCACAATGAGCAGTTCTTC; V: TRBV28; D: NA; size: NA; J: TRBJ2-1
CDR3: CASSFGTGKETQYF; DNA: TGTGCCAGCAGTTTTGGGACAGGGAAGGAGACCCAGTACTTC; V: TRBV28; D: TRBD1; size: NA; J: TRBJ2-5